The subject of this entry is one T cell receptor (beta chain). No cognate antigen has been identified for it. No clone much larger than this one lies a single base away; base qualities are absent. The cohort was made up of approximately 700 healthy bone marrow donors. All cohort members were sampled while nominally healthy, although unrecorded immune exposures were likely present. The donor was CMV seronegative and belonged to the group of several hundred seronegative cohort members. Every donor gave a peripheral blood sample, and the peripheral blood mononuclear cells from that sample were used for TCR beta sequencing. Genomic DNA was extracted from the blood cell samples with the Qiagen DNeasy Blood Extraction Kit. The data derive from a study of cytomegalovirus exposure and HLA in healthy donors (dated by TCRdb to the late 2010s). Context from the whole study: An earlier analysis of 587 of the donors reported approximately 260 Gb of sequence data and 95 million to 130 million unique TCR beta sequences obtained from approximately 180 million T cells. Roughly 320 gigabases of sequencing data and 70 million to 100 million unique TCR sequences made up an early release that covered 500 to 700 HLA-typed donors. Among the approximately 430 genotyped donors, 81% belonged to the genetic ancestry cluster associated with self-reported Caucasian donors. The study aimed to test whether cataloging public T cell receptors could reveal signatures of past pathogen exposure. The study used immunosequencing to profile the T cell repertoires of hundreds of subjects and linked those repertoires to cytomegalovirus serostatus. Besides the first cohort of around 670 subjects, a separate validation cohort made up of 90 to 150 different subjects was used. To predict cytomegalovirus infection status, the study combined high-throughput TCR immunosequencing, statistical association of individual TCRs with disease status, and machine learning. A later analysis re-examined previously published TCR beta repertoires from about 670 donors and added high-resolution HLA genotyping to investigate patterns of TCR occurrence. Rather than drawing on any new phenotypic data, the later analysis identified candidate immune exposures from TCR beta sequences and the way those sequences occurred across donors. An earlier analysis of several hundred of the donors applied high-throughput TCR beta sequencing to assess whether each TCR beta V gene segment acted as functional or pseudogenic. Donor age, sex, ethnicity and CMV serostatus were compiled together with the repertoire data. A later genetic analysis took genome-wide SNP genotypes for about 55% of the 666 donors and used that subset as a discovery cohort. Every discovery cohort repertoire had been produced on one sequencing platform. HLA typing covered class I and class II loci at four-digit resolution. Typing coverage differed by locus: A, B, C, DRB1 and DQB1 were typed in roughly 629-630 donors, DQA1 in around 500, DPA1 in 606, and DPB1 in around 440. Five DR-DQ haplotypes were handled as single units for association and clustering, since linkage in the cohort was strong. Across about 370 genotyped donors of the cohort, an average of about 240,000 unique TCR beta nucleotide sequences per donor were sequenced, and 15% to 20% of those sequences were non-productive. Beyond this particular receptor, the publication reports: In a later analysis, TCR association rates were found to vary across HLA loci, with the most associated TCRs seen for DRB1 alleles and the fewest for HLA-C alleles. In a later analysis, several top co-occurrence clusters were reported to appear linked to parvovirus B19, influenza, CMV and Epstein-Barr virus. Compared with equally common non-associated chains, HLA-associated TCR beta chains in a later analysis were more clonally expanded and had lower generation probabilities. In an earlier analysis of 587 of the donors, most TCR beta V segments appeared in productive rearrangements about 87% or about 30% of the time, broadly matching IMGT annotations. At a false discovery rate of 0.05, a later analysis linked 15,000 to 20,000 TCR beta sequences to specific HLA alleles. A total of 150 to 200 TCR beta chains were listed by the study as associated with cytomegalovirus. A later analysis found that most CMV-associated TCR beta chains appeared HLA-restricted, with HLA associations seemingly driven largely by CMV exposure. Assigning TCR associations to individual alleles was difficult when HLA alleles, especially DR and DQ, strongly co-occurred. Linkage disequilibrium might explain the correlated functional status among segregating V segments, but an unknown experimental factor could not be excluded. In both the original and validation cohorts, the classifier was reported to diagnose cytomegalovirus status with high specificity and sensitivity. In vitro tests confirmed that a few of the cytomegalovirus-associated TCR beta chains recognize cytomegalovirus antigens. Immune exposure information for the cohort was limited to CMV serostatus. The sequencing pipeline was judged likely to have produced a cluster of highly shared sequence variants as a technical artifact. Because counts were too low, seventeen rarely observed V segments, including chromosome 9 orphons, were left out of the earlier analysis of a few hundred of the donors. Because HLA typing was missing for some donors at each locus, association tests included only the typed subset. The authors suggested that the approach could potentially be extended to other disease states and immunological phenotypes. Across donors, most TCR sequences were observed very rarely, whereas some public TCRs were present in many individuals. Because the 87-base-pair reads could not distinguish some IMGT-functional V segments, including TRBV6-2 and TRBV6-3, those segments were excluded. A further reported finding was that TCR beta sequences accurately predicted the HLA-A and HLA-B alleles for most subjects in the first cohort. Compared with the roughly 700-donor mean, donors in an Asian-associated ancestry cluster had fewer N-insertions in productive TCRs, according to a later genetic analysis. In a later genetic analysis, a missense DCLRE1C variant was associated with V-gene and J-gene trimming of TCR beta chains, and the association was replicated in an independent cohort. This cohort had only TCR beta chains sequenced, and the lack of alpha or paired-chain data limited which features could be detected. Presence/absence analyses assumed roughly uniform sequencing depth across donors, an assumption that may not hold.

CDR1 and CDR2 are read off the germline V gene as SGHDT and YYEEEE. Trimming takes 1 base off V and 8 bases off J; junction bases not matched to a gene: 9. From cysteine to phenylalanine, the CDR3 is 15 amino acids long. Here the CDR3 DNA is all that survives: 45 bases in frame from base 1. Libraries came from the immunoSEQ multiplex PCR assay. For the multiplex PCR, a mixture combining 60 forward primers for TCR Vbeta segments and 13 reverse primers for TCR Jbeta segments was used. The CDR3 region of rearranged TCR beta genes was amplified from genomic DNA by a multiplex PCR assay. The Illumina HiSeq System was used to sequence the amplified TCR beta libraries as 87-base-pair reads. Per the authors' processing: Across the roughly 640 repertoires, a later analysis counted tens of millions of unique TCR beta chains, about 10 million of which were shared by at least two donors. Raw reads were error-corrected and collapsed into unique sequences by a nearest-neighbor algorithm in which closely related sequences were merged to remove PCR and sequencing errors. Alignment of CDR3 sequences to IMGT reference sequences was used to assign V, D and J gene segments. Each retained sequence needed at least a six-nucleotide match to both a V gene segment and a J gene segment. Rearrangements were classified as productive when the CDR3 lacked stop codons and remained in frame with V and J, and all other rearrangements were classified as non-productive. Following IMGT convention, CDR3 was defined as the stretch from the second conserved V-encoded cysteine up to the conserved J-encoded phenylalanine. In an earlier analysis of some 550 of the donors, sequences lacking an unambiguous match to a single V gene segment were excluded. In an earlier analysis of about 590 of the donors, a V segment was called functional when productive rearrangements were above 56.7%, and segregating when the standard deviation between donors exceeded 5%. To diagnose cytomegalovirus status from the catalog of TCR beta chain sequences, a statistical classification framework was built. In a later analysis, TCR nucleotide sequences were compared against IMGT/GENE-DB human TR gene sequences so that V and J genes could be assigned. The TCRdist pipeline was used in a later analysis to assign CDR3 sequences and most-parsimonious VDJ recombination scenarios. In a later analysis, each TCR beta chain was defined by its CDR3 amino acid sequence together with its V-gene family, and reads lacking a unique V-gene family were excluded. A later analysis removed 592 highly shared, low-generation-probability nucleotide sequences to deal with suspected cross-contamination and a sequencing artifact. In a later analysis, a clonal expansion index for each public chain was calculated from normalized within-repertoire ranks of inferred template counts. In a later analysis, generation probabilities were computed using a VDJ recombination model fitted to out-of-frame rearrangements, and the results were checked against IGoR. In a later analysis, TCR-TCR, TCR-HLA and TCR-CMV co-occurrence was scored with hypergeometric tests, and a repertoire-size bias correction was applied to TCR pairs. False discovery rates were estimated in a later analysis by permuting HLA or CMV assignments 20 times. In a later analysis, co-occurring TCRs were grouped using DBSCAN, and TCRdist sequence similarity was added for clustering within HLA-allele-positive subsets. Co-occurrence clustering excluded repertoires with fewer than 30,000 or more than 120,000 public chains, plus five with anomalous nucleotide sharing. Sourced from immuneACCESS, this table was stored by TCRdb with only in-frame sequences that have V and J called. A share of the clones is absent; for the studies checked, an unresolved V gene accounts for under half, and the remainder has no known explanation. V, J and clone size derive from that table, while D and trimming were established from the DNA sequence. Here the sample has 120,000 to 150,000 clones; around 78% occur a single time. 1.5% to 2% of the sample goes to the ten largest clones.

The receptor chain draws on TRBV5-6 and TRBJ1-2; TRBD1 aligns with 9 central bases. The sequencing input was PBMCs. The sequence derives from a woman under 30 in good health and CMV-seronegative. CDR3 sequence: CASSLSDRGNGGYTF. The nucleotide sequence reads TGTGCCAGCAGCTTGTCTGACAGGGGGAACGGAGGCTACACCTTC.